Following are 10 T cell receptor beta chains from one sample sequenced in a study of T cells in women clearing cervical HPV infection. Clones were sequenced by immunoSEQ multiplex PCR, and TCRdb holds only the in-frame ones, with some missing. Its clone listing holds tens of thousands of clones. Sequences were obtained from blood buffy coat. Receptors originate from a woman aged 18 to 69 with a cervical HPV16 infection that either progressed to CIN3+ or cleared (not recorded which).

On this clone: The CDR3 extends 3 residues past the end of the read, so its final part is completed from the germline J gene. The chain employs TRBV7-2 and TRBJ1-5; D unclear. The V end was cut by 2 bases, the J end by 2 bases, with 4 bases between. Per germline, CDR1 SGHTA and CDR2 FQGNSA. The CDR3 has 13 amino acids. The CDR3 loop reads CASSLYRNQPQHF. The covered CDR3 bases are TGTGCCAGCAGCTTATATCGCAATCAGCCC.

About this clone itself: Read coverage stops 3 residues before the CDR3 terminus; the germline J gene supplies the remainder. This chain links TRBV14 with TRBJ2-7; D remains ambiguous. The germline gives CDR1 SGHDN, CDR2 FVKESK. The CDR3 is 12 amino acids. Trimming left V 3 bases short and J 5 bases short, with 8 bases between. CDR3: CASSQGRDEQYF. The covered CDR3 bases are TGTGCCAGCAGCCAGGGTAGGGACGAG.

The CDR3 DNA, read in part, is TGCAGCGTTGGGGCAGTCCAAGAGACC. Protein sequence: CSVGAVQET. The complete CDR3 protein is CSVGAVQETQYF. V is TRBV29-1 and J is TRBJ2-5; D is unclear. The missing CDR3 end, 3 residues past where the read stops, is filled in from the germline J gene. The V and J ends lost 4 bases and 1 base respectively, with 7 bases between them. Germline CDR1 is SQVTM and CDR2 is ANQGSEA. The CDR3 is made up of 12 amino acids.

The CDR3 here is CASSSLGQNYYEQYF. CDR3 bases read: TGTGCCAGCAGCTCTTTGGGGCAAAATTACTACGAG. This sequence joins TRBV5-6 and TRBJ2-7; possible D gene TRBD1, 5 bases. The missing CDR3 end, 3 residues past where the read stops, is filled in from the germline J gene. CDR1 is SGHDT and CDR2 is YYEEEE in the germline V gene. The V end was cut by 3 bases, the J end by 3 bases, with 16 bases between. There are 15 residues in the CDR3.

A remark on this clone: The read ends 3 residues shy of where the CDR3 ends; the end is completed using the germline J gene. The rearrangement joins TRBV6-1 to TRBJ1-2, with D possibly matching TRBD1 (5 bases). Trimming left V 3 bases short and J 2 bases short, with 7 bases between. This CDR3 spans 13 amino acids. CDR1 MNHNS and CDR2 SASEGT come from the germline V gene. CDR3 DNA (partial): TGTGCCAGCAGTGAGGGGGGGAACTATGGC. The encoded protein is CASSEGGNYG. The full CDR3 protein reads CASSEGGNYGYTF.

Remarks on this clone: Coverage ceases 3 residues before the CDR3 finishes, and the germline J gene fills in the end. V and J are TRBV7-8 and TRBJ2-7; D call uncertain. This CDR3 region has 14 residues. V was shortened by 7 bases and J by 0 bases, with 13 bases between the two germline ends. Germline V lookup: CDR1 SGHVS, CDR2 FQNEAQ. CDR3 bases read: TGTGCCAGCACTACCTTTATTGTCTCCTACGAG. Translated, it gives CASTTFIVSYE. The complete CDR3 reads CASTTFIVSYEQYF.

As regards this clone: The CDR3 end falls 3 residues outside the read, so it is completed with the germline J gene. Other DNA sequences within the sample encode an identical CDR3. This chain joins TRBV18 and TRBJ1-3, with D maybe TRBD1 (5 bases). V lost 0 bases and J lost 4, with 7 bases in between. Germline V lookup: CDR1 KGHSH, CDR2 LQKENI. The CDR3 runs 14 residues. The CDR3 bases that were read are TGTGCCAGCTCACCACCGAGACAGGGAAACACC. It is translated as CASSPPRQGNT. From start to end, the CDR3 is CASSPPRQGNTIYF.

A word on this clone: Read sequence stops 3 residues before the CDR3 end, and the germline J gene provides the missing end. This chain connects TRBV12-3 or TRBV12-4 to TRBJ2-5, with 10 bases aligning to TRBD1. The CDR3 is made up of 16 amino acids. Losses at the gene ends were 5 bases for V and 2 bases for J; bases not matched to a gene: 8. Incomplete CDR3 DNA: TGTGCCAGCAGTCCCCAGGACAGGGGGTTTCAAGAGACC. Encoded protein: CASSPQDRGFQET. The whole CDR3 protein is CASSPQDRGFQETQYF.

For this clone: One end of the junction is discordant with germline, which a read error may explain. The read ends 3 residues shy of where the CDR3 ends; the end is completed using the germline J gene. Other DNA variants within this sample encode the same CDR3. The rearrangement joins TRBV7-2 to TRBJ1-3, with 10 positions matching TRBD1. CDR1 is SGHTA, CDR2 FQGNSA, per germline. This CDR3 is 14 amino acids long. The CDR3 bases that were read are TGTGCCAGCAGCTTGGGACAGGGGAGGGACACG. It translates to CASSLGQGRDT. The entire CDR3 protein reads CASSLGQGRDTIYF.

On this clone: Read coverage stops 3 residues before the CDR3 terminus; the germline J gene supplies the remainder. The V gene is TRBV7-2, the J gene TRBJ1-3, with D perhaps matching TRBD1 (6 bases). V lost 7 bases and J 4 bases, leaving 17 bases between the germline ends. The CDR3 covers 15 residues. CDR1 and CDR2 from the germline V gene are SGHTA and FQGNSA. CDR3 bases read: TGTGCCAGCACCCGCGTGACAGGAGCAGGAAACACC. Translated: CASTRVTGAGNT. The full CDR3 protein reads CASTRVTGAGNTIYF.